What follows is one TCR beta chain and its context. This clone has just one count. This receptor's antigen is unknown. No base-level quality is on record; no much larger clone is a single base apart. One collaborating source in Seattle enrolled patients while the patients were actively infected and followed the patients over time throughout the course of disease. Whole blood was collected in K2EDTA tubes by collaborating institutions according to the institutions' own protocols. Collaborator samples were shipped for TCRbeta analysis as frozen whole blood, isolated PBMCs, or DNA extracted from either sample type. These data come from a study of blood T cell repertoires in COVID-19 (dated by TCRdb to between 2020 and 2021). Some background on the complete study: Collaborator samples came from the United States, Italy and Spain and covered acute and convalescent phases of COVID-19. HLA class I and class II types, where available, came from metadata supplied by the sample provider rather than from assay-based typing. The material from the prospective study consisted of cDNA or gDNA derived from T cells, B-cell-depleted T cells, or PBMCs. A freely available public database, intended as a resource for researchers studying the immune response to SARS-CoV-2, is where the repertoires were released. Nearly every sample came with metadata listing a de-identified subject ID, COVID-19 status, age in years and sex. Samples were obtained from the ongoing ImmuneRACE study (first 160 participants) and from approximately 1,200 subjects provided by 6 global collaborators. The dataset comprised deeply sampled blood TCRbeta repertoires from subjects exposed to, actively infected with, or recovered from COVID-19.

The immunoSEQ Assay, a bias-controlled multiplex PCR, was used to amplify TCRbeta CDR3 regions from genomic DNA. The original pipeline was this. Nucleated cell counts per sample were estimated from amplification of reference gene primers within the assay. Sequence reads were collapsed and filtered to measure the absolute abundance of every unique TCRbeta CDR3 rearrangement. For each sample, productive Simpson clonality was calculated by taking the square root of Simpson's diversity index across productive rearrangements. Entries here come from immuneACCESS through TCRdb and include only in-frame sequences with V and J called. Some clones fail to appear in such tables; in the studies checked, an unresolved V gene covers under half of the shortfall, and the cause of the remainder is unknown. The DNA gave D and trimming, while V, J and clone size come from that table. Recorded for this sample are about 200,000 clones; 70% to 90% of them occurred a single time. The ten largest account for roughly 10% of the sample.

Broad study findings and their caveats: The amount of clinical and demographic metadata varied by source and participant and was provided uncurated.

The CDR3 contains 14 residues, cysteine and phenylalanine counted. Only CDR3 DNA remains: 42 bases, in frame from the first base. According to the germline V gene (reference sequence), CDR1 reads MNHEY and CDR2 reads SMNVEV. The V end gives up 6 bases and the J end 0 bases, leaving 5 bases in the junction not matched to a gene. Recombination joined TRBV27 with TRBJ2-7, and TRBD1 matches 7 of the central bases. The source of this sequence is a woman aged 50 to 65 with COVID-19, enrolled during active disease. Sequenced input: peripheral blood. This receptor has the CDR3 CASRGGSSSYEQYF. The DNA reads TGTGCCAGCAGAGGGGGCTCGAGCTCCTACGAGCAGTACTTC.